A selection of T cell receptor beta chains follows, all from one sample in a study of T cell repertoires in cytomegalovirus infection. Using its own MiXCR run on the reads, TCRdb lists one record per CDR3 protein. Of approximately 470,000 distinct CDR3 sequences in the sample, approximately 42% were seen once. These receptors have no known antigen. This sample comprised cultured PBMCs, obtained from culture after CMV antigen stimulation. These receptors all stem from a human donor in good health (CMV status not recorded). Some clones in this sample may be carry-over from other donors' samples. Both conserved end residues are part of each CDR3. D genes are given only for firm matches. Size tells how often a clone was seen (once, few, many) or the class of an expanded clone, and some rows leave it out.

abundance,j_gene,v_gene,len,d_gene,CDR3nt,CDR3aa
-,TRBJ2-5,TRBV11-2,21,TRBD2,TGTGCCAGCAGCTTATATCCCCCAGGGCTAGCGGGAGGAGGGACCCAAGAGACCCAGTACTTC,CASSLYPPGLAGGGTQETQYF
-,TRBJ2-5,TRBV6-1,18,-,TGTGCCAGCAGTCGACCCCCGGGGTTTCGACAAGGACAAGAGACCCAGTACTTC,CASSRPPGFRQGQETQYF
few,TRBJ2-1,TRBV7-6,16,TRBD2,TGTGCCAGCAGCTTGGACAGCGGGGGGACCTACAATGAGCAGTTCTTC,CASSLDSGGTYNEQFF
-,TRBJ2-2,TRBV5-6,15,TRBD2,TGTGCCAGCAGCTTTGGGACTAGTAATACCGGGGAGCTGTTTTTT,CASSFGTSNTGELFF
-,TRBJ2-5,TRBV5-4,16,-,TGTGCCAGCAGCTTGGCGGTAGGGGGGATGAAAGAGACCCAGTACTTC,CASSLAVGGMKETQYF
few,TRBJ2-1,TRBV7-6,15,TRBD2,TGTGCCAGCAGGCTGGGAGGGAGCTCCTACAATGAGCAGTTCTTC,CASRLGGSSYNEQFF
-,TRBJ2-5,TRBV7-2,16,-,TGTGCCAGCAGCTATATGGCCATGGCAGCCCAAGAGACCCAGTACTTC,CASSYMAMAAQETQYF
-,TRBJ2-1,TRBV6-2/TRBV6-3,13,TRBD1,TGTGCCAGCGGGGACAGGTTCTACAATGAGCAGTTCTTC,CASGDRFYNEQFF
-,TRBJ1-2,TRBV11-2,16,-,TGTGCCAGCAGCTCGAGTCCCGGGGGGCAATCCGATGGCTACACCTTC,CASSSSPGGQSDGYTF
-,TRBJ2-7,TRBV12-3/TRBV12-4,14,-,TGTGCCAGCAGTTTTAGTCCAAACTCCTACGAGCAGTACTTC,CASSFSPNSYEQYF
few,TRBJ2-7,TRBV6-6,16,TRBD2,TGTGCCAGCACCCTACGGGCTAGCGGGACTTGGTACGAGCAGTACTTC,CASTLRASGTWYEQYF
few,TRBJ2-1,TRBV7-2,16,-,TGTGCAGGGGCAGGACGAGTAACTTTCTCCTACAATGAGCAGTTCTTC,CAGAGRVTFSYNEQFF
few,TRBJ2-7,TRBV5-1,14,-,TGCGCCAGCAGCTCACCGGACAGCTCCTACGAGCAGTACTTC,CASSSPDSSYEQYF
-,TRBJ2-7,TRBV7-2,15,TRBD2,TGTGCCAGCAGCTTGGGCGGGGGGGCCTCCTACGAGCAGTACTTC,CASSLGGGASYEQYF
-,TRBJ2-5,TRBV12-3/TRBV12-4,16,-,TGTGCCAGCAGTTTTGGTTCAACTCCTAAAGGGGAGACCCAGTACTTC,CASSFGSTPKGETQYF
-,TRBJ2-7,TRBV10-3,16,TRBD1,TGTGCCATCAGCGACCCAAGGGGGCAAGGCATCCACGAGCAGTACTTC,CAISDPRGQGIHEQYF